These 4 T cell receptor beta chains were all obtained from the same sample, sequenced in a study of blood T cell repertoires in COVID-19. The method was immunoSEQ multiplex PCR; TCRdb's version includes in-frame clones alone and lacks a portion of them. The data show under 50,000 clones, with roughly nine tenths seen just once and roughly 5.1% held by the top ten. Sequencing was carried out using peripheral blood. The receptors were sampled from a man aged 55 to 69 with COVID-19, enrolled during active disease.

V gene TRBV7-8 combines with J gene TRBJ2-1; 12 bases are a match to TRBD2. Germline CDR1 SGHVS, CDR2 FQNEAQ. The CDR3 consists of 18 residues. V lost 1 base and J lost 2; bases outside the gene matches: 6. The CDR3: CASSLGLAGVLTYNEQFF. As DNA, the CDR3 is TGTGCCAGCAGCTTAGGACTAGCGGGAGTCTTGACCTACAATGAGCAGTTCTTC.

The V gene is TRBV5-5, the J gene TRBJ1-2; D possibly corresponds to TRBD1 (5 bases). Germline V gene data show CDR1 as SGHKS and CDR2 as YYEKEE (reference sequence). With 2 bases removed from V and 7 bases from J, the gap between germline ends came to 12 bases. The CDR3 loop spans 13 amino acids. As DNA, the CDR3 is TGTGCCAGCAGCTTTCCGGGGGGAGTTGGCTACACCTTC. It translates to CASSFPGGVGYTF. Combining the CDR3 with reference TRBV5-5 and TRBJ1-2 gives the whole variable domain DAGVTQSPTHLIKTRGQQVTLRCSPISGHKSVSWYQQVLGQGPQFIFQYYEKEERGRGNFPDRFSARQFPNYSSELNVNALLLGDSALYLCASSFPGGVGYTFGSGTRLTVV.

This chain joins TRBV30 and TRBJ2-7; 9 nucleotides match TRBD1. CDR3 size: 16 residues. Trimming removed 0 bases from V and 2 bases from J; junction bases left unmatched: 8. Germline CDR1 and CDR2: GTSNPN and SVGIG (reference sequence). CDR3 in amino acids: CAWSVVDGTGTYEQYF. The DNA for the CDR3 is TGTGCCTGGAGTGTCGTTGATGGGACAGGGACCTACGAGCAGTACTTC. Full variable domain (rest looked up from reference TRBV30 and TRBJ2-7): SQTIHQWPATLVQPVGSPLSLECTVEGTSNPNLYWYRQAAGRGLQLLFYSVGIGQISSEVPQNLSASRPQDRQFILSSKKLLLSDSGFYLCAWSVVDGTGTYEQYFGPGTRLTVT.

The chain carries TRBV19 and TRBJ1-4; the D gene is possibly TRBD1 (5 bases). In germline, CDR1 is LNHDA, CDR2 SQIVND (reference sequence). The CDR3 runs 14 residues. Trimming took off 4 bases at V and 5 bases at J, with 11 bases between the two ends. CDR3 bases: TGTGCCAGTAGTACGCCAGGGCTGAATGAAAAACTGTTTTTT. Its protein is CASSTPGLNEKLFF.